This section outlines one T cell receptor beta chain sequence together with its context. This clonotype was counted at least ten times. Its antigen has not been determined. There are no base qualities to consult, and no much larger clone falls within one base. The data were taken from a study of CD8 T cells in ankylosing spondylitis (dated by TCRdb to the late 2010s). Concerning the study at large: T cell receptor beta repertoires were profiled in healthy donors and ankylosing spondylitis patients so that disease-linked TCR variants could be found. The full study cohort was made up of approximately 24 ankylosing spondylitis patients and over 90 healthy donors. Samples of peripheral blood were taken, and for ankylosing spondylitis patients, synovial fluid was collected as well. Summary of the overall study and its limitations: A CD8+ phenotype was shown by the disease-linked clones, which were found at relatively low frequencies in peripheral blood. Some TCR beta motif variants had previously been reported in synovial fluid and blood of reactive arthritis patients, which suggested common disease-initiation mechanisms. A TCR beta motif made up of fewer than 10 highly homologous amino acid variants appeared to be characteristic of blood from ankylosing spondylitis patients. According to the report, matched synovial fluid samples from ankylosing spondylitis patients were significantly enriched for the disease-linked clones.

CDR1 and CDR2, looked up from the germline V gene, are SGHRS and YFSETQ. From the cysteine up to the phenylalanine, the CDR3 has a length of 15 residues. The CDR3 DNA has 45 bases and is translated from base 1. Compared with germline, V lacks 3 bases and J lacks 2 bases; bases without a gene match: 3. Sequencing was carried out with an Illumina HiSeq 2500. Quantitative 5'-RACE with molecular barcodes was used to prepare TCR beta libraries. As for the authors' bioinformatics: To identify disease-linked TCR variants, a new computational method was used, one built on a probabilistic model of VDJ rearrangement. TCRdb's own reprocessing of the public reads used fastp at Q25 and MiXCR and kept productive beta chains. Each CDR3 protein gets just one entry, which takes the most common genes and DNA from the rows behind it. The authors' filters were not applied to this entry. The sample yields around 30,000 distinct CDR3 sequences; about 7.8% were counted once. The top ten hold over 9.5% of the sample.

This clonotype was sampled from a male donor with ankylosing spondylitis or in good health (not recorded which). Recombination joined TRBV5-1 with TRBJ1-3; 9 bases in between match TRBD1. The sample consisted of blood, either unsorted or a sorted T cell fraction (not recorded which). The nucleotide sequence is given as TGCGCCAGCAGCTCCGGGACAGGGACTGGAAACACCATATATTTT. Its amino acids are CASSSGTGTGNTIYF.